This T cell receptor (beta chain) was profiled in a study of siplizumab effects on memory and regulatory T cells. Points from the study as a whole: It was not possible to assign a naive or memory phenotype to roughly 80-97% of proliferating CD4+ or CD8+ clones.

V was pared by 0 bases and J by 3 bases, with 19 bases between. The germline V gene has CDR1 SGHRS and CDR2 YFSETQ. The length of the CDR3 is 17 residues. Assays captured 95,000 to 100,000 TCR templates per sample. The data were produced by immunoSEQ multiplex PCR, yet TCRdb's version contains in-frame clones alone and is incomplete. The sample consists of 110,000 or so clones, about 92% of them appearing once. Notes on this clone: Its antigen is unknown.

The V gene is TRBV5-1, the J gene TRBJ2-7; D possibly uses TRBD1 or TRBD2 (5 bases each). Sequenced: CD4+ T cells sorted from blood. The TCR originated in a human donor in good health. The CDR3 protein is CASSLGTGPGSFYEQYF. As DNA, the CDR3 is TGCGCCAGCAGCTTGGGGACGGGGCCTGGCTCCTTCTACGAGCAGTACTTC.